What follows is one T cell receptor beta chain and its context. Its antigen remains unidentified. Per-nucleotide qualities are absent, and no much larger clonotype sits a single base away. The sample comes from a study of blood T cells in healthy people across ages (dated by TCRdb to between 2014 and 2017). For context, the study as a whole: In model experiments, template switching captured about one uniquely barcoded TCR beta cDNA molecule for every two T cells. To avoid experimental bias, donors of different ages were spread randomly across the sequencing lanes. The study measured age-related changes in TCR beta repertoire diversity using deep sequencing normalized with unique cDNA molecular identifiers. The donors were split into four age groups: young (average around 15 years), middle-aged (39), aged (around 67) and long-lived (about 74). Two additional independent replicas of 1 million unique cDNA reads from the same blood draw were analyzed for two donors (one aged 18 to 29 and one aged 80 or older).

Library preparation used 5' RACE. The sample was run on an Illumina HiSeq 2500. A second 7 to 11 cycle PCR used a sample-barcoded 5' primer and a J-beta primer mix. A unique molecular identifier was introduced onto each TCR beta cDNA molecule by a template-switch 5' adaptor carrying 12 random nucleotides. Each sample yielded at least 3 million CDR3-containing paired-end reads. First-strand cDNA was synthesized from all RNA with the Mint cDNA synthesis kit, primed by a TRBC-specific oligonucleotide. All cDNA was treated with uracil-DNA glycosylase and then went through a first 18-cycle PCR with the universal primers M1SS and BC2_uni_R. Per the authors' processing: Normalization of each sample was performed by random selection of 1 million high-quality reads, each carrying a distinct molecular identifier. Reads sharing molecular identifiers were discarded rather than binned into consensus sequences. MiTCR, run with a Q25 quality threshold and the strictest error-elimination algorithm, handled CDR3 identification, clonotype clustering and error correction. Lower-bound total TCR beta diversity was estimated with a nonparametric unseen species model using Euler transformation. TCRdb itself trimmed the public reads at Q25 with fastp, ran MiXCR and retained productive beta chains. Rows matching on CDR3 protein sequence are summarized as one entry with the most common DNA and genes. Clone size and V and J calls follow TCRdb, not the original study. This sample holds about a million distinct CDR3 sequences; 40% to 60% were observed only once. Of the sample, about an eighth is held by the ten largest clones.

The research as a whole found: Bulk unsorted PBMC profiling prevented conclusive comparison of naive and antigen-experienced compartments. Compared with the aged group, the long-lived group had more naive CD4+ T cells, fewer expanded clones and increased TCR diversity, suggesting age selection. The CMV infection status of donors was not known, potentially confounding age-related changes in expanded clonotypes. As age increased, observed TCR beta diversity per million T cells dropped in a roughly linear way, and a significant reduction was already evident by age 40. There was a strong correlation between observed TCR beta diversity and the percentage of naive T cells measured by flow cytometry. Estimates of total diversity from one million sequenced T cells were regarded as lower bounds and underestimates.

A distance of 10 bases separates the germline ends of V and J, which lose 5 bases and 4 bases respectively. The cysteine opens and the phenylalanine closes a CDR3 of 12 amino acids. Here the CDR3 DNA is all that survives: 36 bases in frame from base 1. Per the germline V gene, SQVTM is the CDR1 and ANQGSEA is the CDR2. The approximately 39 donors, aged roughly 6 to 100 years, were systemically healthy Caucasian individuals from Russia. Approximately 11 milliliters of peripheral blood were drawn from each donor into EDTA-treated Vacutainer tubes. Ficoll-Paque density-gradient centrifugation was used to isolate PBMCs, with at least 7 million per sample. Total RNA was extracted from PBMCs with Trizol reagent, with at least 6 micrograms obtained per sample. The percentages of naive CD45RAhigh/CD27high T cells were determined by flow cytometry on a PBMC aliquot from every donor.

Material for sequencing was blood. Recombination linked TRBV29-1 to TRBJ2-3; the D gene is perhaps TRBD1, on 5 matching bases. The sequence derives from a man younger than 40 in good health. Here is the DNA: TGCAGCGTTATAAGGGGTCCAGATACGCAGTATTTT. Its product reads: CSVIRGPDTQYF.